The next 23 T cell receptor beta chains were all read from a single sample in a study of shared clonotypes between healthy human individuals. CD8 cells classed as naive were CD45RO-negative and positively selected for CCR7, excluding terminally differentiated effector memory CD45RA+ cells. The repertoire was sequenced with immunoSEQ multiplex PCR; TCRdb's copy has only in-frame clones and lacks some. The sample has under 850,000 clones, 90% to 95% seen once. The sample taken for sequencing was naive CD8+ T cells sorted from blood. The source is a man in his thirties or forties in good health.

Note on this clone: Other DNA sequences in this specimen translate into the identical CDR3. This chain joins TRBV6-5 and TRBJ1-2, with a weak D call TRBD1 (5 bases). This CDR3 region has 13 residues. Germline V lookup: CDR1 MNHEY, CDR2 SVGAGI. V shed 2 bases and J shed 4 bases, with 8 bases lying between them. The CDR3 region has the DNA TGTGCCAGCAGTTACGGGGCAGGCTATGGCTACACCTTC. Protein: CASSYGAGYGYTF.

This chain links TRBV2 with TRBJ2-7; D is unclear. Trimming removed 9 bases at V and 6 bases at J, with 21 bases between. The CDR3 runs 14 residues. The V gene's germline CDR1 is SNHLY and CDR2 FYNNEI. The CDR3 loop reads CASQVGFNSVEQYF. The CDR3 region has the DNA TGTGCCAGTCAGGTGGGGTTTAACTCGGTCGAGCAGTACTTC. Drawing the rest from reference TRBV2 and TRBJ2-7, the complete variable domain is EPEVTQTPSHQVTQMGQEVILRCVPISNHLYFYWYRQILGQKVEFLVSFYNNEISEKSEIFDDQFSVERPDGSNFTLKIRSTKLEDSAMYFCASQVGFNSVEQYFGPGTRLTVT.

This clone was observed once. V usage is TRBV27 and J usage is TRBJ1-1, with unresolved D. Trimming took 8 bases from V and 0 from J, leaving 10 bases between them. Germline V gives CDR1 MNHEY, CDR2 SMNVEV (reference sequence). There are 13 residues in the CDR3. Here the CDR3 DNA reads TGTGCCAGCTCAGAAGTCATGAACACTGAAGCTTTCTTT. Amino acids: CASSEVMNTEAFF.

This chain connects TRBV4-1 to TRBJ2-3; 9 bases align to TRBD1. The CDR3 is 16 residues long. Per germline, CDR1 MGHRA and CDR2 YSYEKL. The junction had 6 bases not matched to a gene; V was cut back by 1 base and J by 4 bases. The CDR3 DNA reads as TGCGCCAGCAGCCAAGTTGGACAGGGGCTCCCAGATACGCAGTATTTT. It yields the protein CASSQVGQGLPDTQYF.

This chain uses TRBV25-1 with TRBJ2-5; D may match TRBD1 or TRBD2 (6 bases each). This CDR3 spans 16 amino acids. Germline CDR1 MGHDK, CDR2 SYGVNS. V lost 2 bases to trimming and J lost 6 bases, with 19 bases between them. CDR3 region: CASSEGTGAPAKTQYF. CDR3 DNA sequence: TGTGCCAGCAGTGAAGGTACGGGGGCCCCGGCGAAGACCCAGTACTTC.

Remarks on this clone: Other DNA sequences in the sample encode the same CDR3. The chain is built from TRBV7-9 and TRBJ1-1; D remains unclear. The CDR3 runs to 14 residues. Germline CDR1 SEHNR, CDR2 FQNEAQ (reference sequence). Between the trimmed V and J ends, which lost 0 bases and 5 bases, there was a span of 10 bases. CDR3: CASSLALGLTEAFF. CDR3 nucleotide sequence: TGTGCCAGCAGCTTAGCTTTAGGGTTGACTGAAGCTTTCTTT.

The chain links TRBV19 to TRBJ1-5, with no clear D. Germline V gene data show CDR1 as LNHDA and CDR2 as SQIVND (reference sequence). Trimming removed 3 bases at V and 0 bases at J, with 9 bases between. The CDR3 is made up of 15 amino acids. The CDR3 here is CASSIGQNSNQPQHF. The CDR3 DNA sequence: TGTGCCAGTAGTATCGGCCAGAATAGCAATCAGCCCCAGCATTTT.

This chain links TRBV9 with TRBJ2-1, with D perhaps matching TRBD1 or TRBD2 (5 bases each). V lost 3 bases and J lost 5, with 15 bases in between. CDR1 is SGDLS, CDR2 YYNGEE, per germline. The CDR3 consists of 15 residues. The CDR3, as DNA: TGTGCCAGCAGCGCGGCCGGGGCCCGCGACAATGAGCAGTTCTTC. It specifies CASSAAGARDNEQFF.

The chain recombines TRBV30 with TRBJ2-1; the D is unclear. Germline loops: CDR1 GTSNPN, CDR2 SVGIG (reference sequence). V was clipped by 5 bases and J by 9 bases, with 14 bases between them. The CDR3 runs to 12 residues. DNA for the CDR3: TGTGCCTGGGATGTAGGAATCGGTGAGCAGTTCTTC. Translation: CAWDVGIGEQFF.

The V gene is TRBV19, the J gene TRBJ1-1; tentatively, D is TRBD1 (5 bases). Germline CDR1 reads LNHDA; CDR2 reads SQIVND (reference sequence). The CDR3 runs to 13 residues. The V end was cut by 7 bases, the J end by 7 bases, with 16 bases between. The CDR3 nucleotides read TGTGCCAGTAATTCTCGGGACGCGAATGAAGCTTTCTTT. It yields the protein CASNSRDANEAFF.

The rearrangement joins TRBV9 to TRBJ2-2; D remains unclear. Germline V CDR1 and CDR2: SGDLS, YYNGEE. The germline V and J ends were trimmed by 4 bases and 2 bases, with 12 bases remaining between them. The CDR3 consists of 15 residues. The CDR3 DNA is TGTGCCAGCAGCTCAAGGACGAGTAACACCGGGGAGCTGTTTTTT. Protein sequence: CASSSRTSNTGELFF.

The rearrangement links TRBV4-2 to TRBJ2-1; no clear D. Trimming shortened V by 2 bases and J by 0 bases, and 17 bases separated the two germline ends. Per the germline V gene, CDR1 is LGHNA and CDR2 is YNFKEQ. CDR3 size: 18 residues. The CDR3 DNA reads as TGTGCCAGCAGCCAACTCCAGGTAGGGCATAGCTCCTACAATGAGCAGTTCTTC. This encodes CASSQLQVGHSSYNEQFF.

The V and J genes are TRBV14 and TRBJ2-1; possibly TRBD2 for D (6 bases). Looked up from germline, CDR1 is SGHDN and CDR2 is FVKESK. V dropped 4 bases and J dropped 2 bases, with 18 bases sitting between them. The CDR3 totals 17 residues. The CDR3 bases are TGTGCCAGCAGCCGGCCGGGACTCACGTCAGCCTACAATGAGCAGTTCTTC. Residues: CASSRPGLTSAYNEQFF.

The chain joins TRBV5-1 to TRBJ1-2; 9 nucleotides line up with TRBD1. Germline V gene lookup returns CDR1 SGHRS and CDR2 YFSETQ. The CDR3 spans 14 residues. The trim removed 1 base at V and 6 bases at J, leaving 4 bases unmatched. CDR3 DNA sequence: TGCGCCAGCAGCTTGCCCGGGACAGGGCATGGCTACACCTTC. It yields the protein CASSLPGTGHGYTF. Full variable domain (remainder filled in from reference TRBV5-1 and TRBJ1-2): KAGVTQTPRYLIKTRGQQVTLSCSPISGHRSVSWYQQTPGQGLQFLFEYFSETQRNKGNFPGRFSGRQFSNSRSEMNVSTLELGDSALYLCASSLPGTGHGYTFGSGTRLTVV.

This chain uses TRBV9 with TRBJ1-1; D not resolved. Trimming cost V 3 bases and J 0 bases, with 6 bases left between them. CDR1 and CDR2 (germline): SGDLS, YYNGEE. The CDR3 is 13 amino acids. DNA of the CDR3: TGTGCCAGCAGCGACGGACTGAACACTGAAGCTTTCTTT. This encodes CASSDGLNTEAFF.

The V gene is TRBV19, the J gene TRBJ1-1; 9 bases line up with TRBD1. The CDR3 consists of 15 residues. With 4 bases clipped from V and 5 bases from J, the junction kept 8 bases outside the gene matches. The V gene's germline CDR1 is LNHDA and CDR2 SQIVND (reference sequence). The chain's CDR3 is CASSTLDRGDTEAFF. CDR3 in DNA: TGTGCCAGTAGTACCTTGGACAGGGGTGATACTGAAGCTTTCTTT.

The sample holds one count of this clone. The chain uses TRBV11-2 and TRBJ2-5; a possible D gene is TRBD1 (5 bases). The CDR3 is made up of 13 amino acids. Germline loops: CDR1 SGHAT, CDR2 FQNNGV. V was trimmed by 5 bases and J by 2 bases, leaving 9 bases between them. The CDR3 coding sequence is TGTGCCAGCAGCGACAGCAGACAAGAGACCCAGTACTTC. This sequence encodes CASSDSRQETQYF.

V is TRBV4-1 and J is TRBJ2-7, with D unresolved. CDR1 MGHRA and CDR2 YSYEKL come from the germline V gene. The CDR3 loop spans 14 amino acids. The V gene lost 4 bases and the J gene lost 0 bases, with 10 bases spanning the gap. The CDR3 bases are TGCGCCAGCAGCCGGCAGACTGACTCCTACGAGCAGTACTTC. Its translation is CASSRQTDSYEQYF.

The V call is TRBV28, the J call TRBJ2-7; the D gene is possibly TRBD1 (6 bases). V was cut by 3 bases and J by 2 bases, with 11 bases left in between. CDR1 and CDR2 (germline): MDHEN, SYDVKM. This CDR3 is built from 14 residues. The CDR3 DNA follows: TGTGCCAGCAGTTTTCATAGACAGGCCTACGAGCAGTACTTC. Amino acids: CASSFHRQAYEQYF.

This rearrangement joins TRBV7-2 to TRBJ2-3; D may correspond to TRBD1 or TRBD2 (5 bases each). Germline CDR1 reads SGHTA; CDR2 reads FQGNSA. Deletions cut 4 bases from V and 2 bases from J, with 16 bases between. This CDR3 has 16 residues. As DNA, the CDR3 is TGTGCCAGCAGCTCGGTGTGGGACCGATACACAGATACGCAGTATTTT. It codes for CASSSVWDRYTDTQYF.

This chain joins TRBV5-4 and TRBJ2-1; D is undetermined. With 1 base removed from V and 8 bases from J, the gap between germline ends came to 4 bases. Per the germline V gene, CDR1 is SGHNT and CDR2 is YYREEE (reference sequence). This CDR3 is built from 11 residues. Here the CDR3 DNA reads TGTGCCAGCAGCTTGACCTATGAGCAGTTCTTC. Protein sequence: CASSLTYEQFF.

The chain joins TRBV7-6 to TRBJ2-1; maybe TRBD2 (6 bases). Germline assignment: CDR1 SGHVS and CDR2 FNYEAQ. V lost 4 bases to trimming and J lost 6 bases, with 13 bases between them. This CDR3 contains 14 residues. In DNA form, the CDR3 reads TGTGCCAGCAGCTACGGGAGCCTGGGCAATGAGCAGTTCTTC. It yields the protein CASSYGSLGNEQFF. The whole variable domain, filled in from reference TRBV7-6 and TRBJ2-1, reads GAGVSQSPRYKVTKRGQDVALRCDPISGHVSLYWYRQALGQGPEFLTYFNYEAQQDKSGLPNDRFSAERPEGSISTLTIQRTEQRDSAMYRCASSYGSLGNEQFFGPGTRLTVL.

The CDR3: CSVEDNPGQATDTQYF. The DNA of the CDR3 is TGCAGCGTTGAAGACAATCCGGGACAGGCGACAGATACGCAGTATTTT. The gene calls are TRBV29-1 and TRBJ2-3, with 8 bases lining up with TRBD1. The germline CDR1 and CDR2 sequences are SQVTM and ANQGSEA. Trimming took 0 bases from V and 3 from J; bases not matched to a gene: 8. This CDR3 has 16 residues.